This is a list of T cell receptor beta chains from one sample in a study of early T cells in non-severe SARS-CoV-2 infection. TCRdb re-called the 5' RACE reads with MiXCR, one entry per CDR3 protein. The data contain 60,000 to 75,000 distinct CDR3 sequences, roughly 13% of them singletons. The source was whole blood, collected at baseline. The receptors were gathered from an adult who was a healthcare worker with PCR-confirmed SARS-CoV-2 infection or an uninfected control (not recorded which). Each CDR3 is given with its conserved first and last residue.

CDR3 protein | CDR3 length | V gene
CASKRLLNTGELFF | 14 | TRBV19
CSARDLDSGGYEQYF | 15 | TRBV20-1
CASSESIWENQETQYF | 16 | TRBV10-2
CASSVSGRGETQYF | 14 | TRBV5-1
CSVSDGAYEQYF | 12 | TRBV29-1
CASSPRPNEQYF | 12 | TRBV7-9
CASSISAGKSYEQYF | 15 | TRBV19
CASSPRAGNEKLFF | 14 | TRBV12-3/TRBV12-4
CATSESGTGKTDTQYF | 16 | TRBV24-1
CASSKSLGLAGVNEQFF | 17 | TRBV11-2
CASTLRAGGGTGELFF | 16 | TRBV27
CASSRGYNSPLHF | 13 | TRBV6-1
CASRIAGSAEQFF | 13 | TRBV27
CASSRAGEKLFF | 12 | TRBV7-7
CASRVLGTANRQYF | 14 | TRBV28
CASGLSRGQSEQYF | 14 | TRBV12-5
CASSDFGASGGVNTEAFF | 18 | TRBV2
CASSADRGSNSPLHF | 15 | TRBV28
CASRISGRYHSYNEQFF | 17 | TRBV18
CASSPRVAFLQGHDQPQHF | 19 | TRBV12-3/TRBV12-4
CASSQGLAGGQETLYF | 16 | TRBV4-2
CASRDRLSGNTIYF | 14 | TRBV2
CDSTYLGLPNEQYF | 14 | TRBV6-2/TRBV6-3
CASSQRQAGGELFF | 14 | TRBV3-2
CASSLEAGSFYNEQFF | 16 | TRBV5-1
CASSLVRNNEQFF | 13 | TRBV12-3/TRBV12-4
CASSLGQGAETQYF | 14 | TRBV27
CASSLSTSGHGNEQFF | 16 | TRBV7-6
CASSQPQTDTGELFF | 15 | TRBV3-1
CARTQGARGTEAFF | 14 | TRBV2
CASLQQGLNEQFF | 13 | TRBV2
CSVEVSGESTEAFF | 14 | TRBV29-1
CSARDAGGYGYTF | 13 | TRBV20-1
CASRMPGQTYNEQFF | 15 | TRBV11-2
CASSQLLKWGYEQYF | 15 | TRBV4-3
CASSYGNYEQYF | 12 | TRBV28
CASSYKSGRPNYGYTF | 16 | TRBV6-2/TRBV6-3
CASSVGSSVGELFF | 14 | TRBV9
CASSYGLAGAGEQYF | 15 | TRBV7-9
CASSQEAIGANTEAFF | 16 | TRBV4-3
CATSRGNGGETQYF | 14 | TRBV15